The next 25 T cell receptor beta chains were all read from a single sample in a study of T-cell memory formation after mild COVID-19. TCRdb re-analysed the 5' RACE reads in MiXCR, keeping a single row per CDR3 protein. The table has approximately 300,000 distinct CDR3 sequences, more than 15% seen once. Sequenced: PBMCs or a T cell subset sorted from them (not recorded which). The receptors stem from a man between 18 and 35 years old who had mild COVID-19 (a few samples of this study predate the infection). Cell type and time point are not known.

This clonotype was observed a few times. The V gene is TRBV5-1, the J gene TRBJ2-2; 7 bases map to TRBD1. J was trimmed by 1 base and V by 0 bases; bases with no gene match: 3. From germline, CDR1 is SGHRS and CDR2 YFSETQ. The CDR3 is 16 amino acids. The CDR3 DNA reads TGCGCCAGCAGCTTGGTAGGGGGCCTGAACACCGGGGAGCTGTTTTTT. This gives the protein CASSLVGGLNTGELFF.

The rearrangement uses TRBV6-5 and TRBJ1-1, with unresolved D. The CDR3 has 11 amino acids. V dropped 6 bases and J dropped 4 bases, with 6 bases sitting between them. Germline CDR1 is MNHEY and CDR2 is SVGAGI. This CDR3 is CASRQRTEAFF. As DNA, the CDR3 is TGTGCCAGCAGACAGCGCACTGAAGCTTTCTTT.

The gene calls are TRBV20-1 and TRBJ2-5, with 10 bases that match TRBD1. This CDR3 contains 12 residues. After removal of 4 bases from V and 5 bases from J, the junction contained 1 base not matched to a gene. Germline values: CDR1 DFQATT, CDR2 SNEGSKA (reference sequence). The CDR3 sequence: CSAMGQGETQYF. CDR3 coding DNA: TGCAGTGCTATGGGACAGGGGGAGACCCAGTACTTC.

The CDR3 nucleotides are TGCGCCAGCAGCCAAGAATATCGAGGGTTTCAGCCCCAGCATTTT. This codes for CASSQEYRGFQPQHF. The chain employs TRBV4-3 and TRBJ1-5; no clear D. CDR3 length: 15 amino acids. V lost 0 bases to trimming and J lost 6 bases, with 12 bases between them. CDR1 LGHNA and CDR2 YSLEER come from the germline V gene.

The chain joins TRBV2 to TRBJ2-7; possibly TRBD1 for D (6 bases). The V and J ends lost 1 base and 2 bases respectively, with 12 bases between them. Germline CDR1 reads SNHLY; CDR2 reads FYNNEI. CDR3 size: 15 residues. The CDR3 nucleotides read TGTGCCAGCAGTGAAGACAGGGTGGGGCCCTACGAGCAGTACGTC. It translates to CASSEDRVGPYEQYV.

This clonotype was seen more than once but under ten times. This sequence joins TRBV5-1 and TRBJ2-7; 7 bases align to TRBD1. CDR3 length: 13 amino acids. Losses at the gene ends were 4 bases for V and 4 bases for J; bases not matched to a gene: 5. CDR1 and CDR2 (germline): SGHRS, YFSETQ. The CDR3 coding sequence is TGCGCCAGCAGCCGGGACAGCCTTTACGAGCAGTACTTC. Its protein product is CASSRDSLYEQYF.

The V call is TRBV6-1, the J call TRBJ2-4, with TRBD1 matching over 7 bases. Germline trimming cut 7 bases from V and 3 bases from J; bases unmatched to any gene: 9. The germline CDR1 and CDR2 sequences are MNHNS and SASEGT. The CDR3 sequence is 15 residues long. In nucleotides, the CDR3 is TGTGCCAGCATCATAGGGGACAGCGGCAAAAACATTCAGTACTTC. It encodes CASIIGDSGKNIQYF.

This clonotype occurred a few times. The chain joins TRBV12-3 or TRBV12-4 to TRBJ2-7; TRBD1 might be the D (5 bases). CDR3 length equals 14 residues. V shed 3 bases and J shed 2 bases, with 11 bases lying between them. CDR3 in DNA: TGTGCCAGCAGTTTTCAGGACAACCCCTACGAGCAGTACTTC. Its protein product is CASSFQDNPYEQYF.

The chain is built from TRBV6-1 and TRBJ2-6; D remains ambiguous. V was clipped by 2 bases and J by 2 bases, with 7 bases between them. CDR1 and CDR2 from the germline V gene are MNHNS and SASEGT. The CDR3 contains 15 residues. This CDR3 is CASSEQATGANVLTF. The CDR3 region has the DNA TGTGCCAGCAGTGAACAGGCCACTGGGGCCAACGTCCTGACTTTC.

This clonotype came up many times. V and J are TRBV12-3 or TRBV12-4 and TRBJ2-5; D call uncertain. The CDR3 loop spans 14 amino acids. V was trimmed by 3 bases and J by 2 bases, leaving 10 bases between them. CDR3 loop: CASSFIGRQETQYF. DNA for the CDR3: TGTGCCAGCAGTTTTATAGGCCGTCAAGAGACCCAGTACTTC.

This clonotype was observed a single time. V usage is TRBV7-8 and J usage is TRBJ2-5, with 8 bases fitting TRBD2. This CDR3 comprises 16 residues. V lost 5 bases to trimming and J lost 2 bases; unmatched junction nucleotides: 10. The V gene's germline CDR1 is SGHVS and CDR2 FQNEAQ. The CDR3 sequence: CASSPRAAGEQETQYF. CDR3 DNA sequence: TGTGCCAGCAGCCCCCGGGCAGCGGGGGAACAAGAGACCCAGTACTTC.

V gene TRBV7-2 combines with J gene TRBJ2-5, with D possibly TRBD2 on 5 matching bases. Trimming cost V 4 bases and J 10 bases, with 16 bases left between them. The germline V gene encodes CDR1 SGHTA and CDR2 FQGNSA. The CDR3 consists of 13 residues. The CDR3 region has the DNA TGTGCCAGCAGCTCCCGGGGAGAGCGCAACCAGTACTTC. Amino acids: CASSSRGERNQYF.

The rearrangement links TRBV28 to TRBJ2-5; possibly TRBD2 for D (6 bases). Germline assignment: CDR1 MDHEN and CDR2 SYDVKM. The ends were cut back, 4 bases at V and 2 bases at J, with 14 bases in the middle. This CDR3 is built from 15 residues. CDR3 sequence (DNA): TGTGCCAGCAGTTCACCTAGCGCCTTACAAGAGACCCAGTACTTC. Encoded protein: CASSSPSALQETQYF.

V and J are TRBV6-2 or TRBV6-3 and TRBJ2-3; the D is unclear. Germline lookup yields CDR1 MNHEY and CDR2 SVGEGT. The CDR3 has 12 residues. V was trimmed by 7 bases and J by 2 bases, leaving 7 bases between them. CDR3 protein: CASKGSTDTQYF. CDR3 bases: TGTGCCAGCAAGGGATCCACAGATACGCAGTATTTT.

This clonotype was counted ten times or more. The chain couples TRBV19 to TRBJ2-1; TRBD2 aligns across 9 bases. V lost 3 bases, J lost 8 bases, and 8 bases stayed unmatched. The CDR3 has 15 amino acids. CDR1 is LNHDA, CDR2 SQIVND, per germline (reference sequence). The CDR3 protein is CASSIRRGGRDEQFF. The CDR3 bases are TGTGCCAGTAGTATCAGGCGGGGGGGCAGGGATGAGCAGTTCTTC. The whole variable domain, remainder taken from reference TRBV19 and TRBJ2-1, is DGGITQSPKYLFRKEGQNVTLSCEQNLNHDAMYWYRQDPGQGLRLIYYSQIVNDFQKGDIAEGYSVSREKKESFPLTVTSAQKNPTAFYLCASSIRRGGRDEQFFGPGTRLTVL.

This CDR3 is CASSPVVETADTQYF. The DNA of the CDR3 is TGCGCCAGCAGCCCCGTGGTAGAGACGGCGGATACGCAGTATTTT. The chain has TRBV5-1 and TRBJ2-3; no clear D gene. V shed 4 bases and J shed 6 bases, with 18 bases lying between them. The CDR3 length is 15 residues. Germline V gene lookup returns CDR1 SGHRS and CDR2 YFSETQ.

CDR3 in DNA: TGCGCCAGCAGCCGGGGGGACAGGGGGGACTACGAGCAGTACTTC. Its protein is CASSRGDRGDYEQYF. V is TRBV4-3 and J is TRBJ2-7; 11 bases agree with TRBD1. This CDR3 has 15 amino acids. J gave up 3 bases and V 4 bases, and 5 bases lay outside the gene matches. CDR1 and CDR2 from the germline V gene are LGHNA and YSLEER.

This clonotype was observed a few times. V gene TRBV5-6 combines with J gene TRBJ1-1; TRBD1 is a possible D gene (6 bases). Germline V gives CDR1 SGHDT, CDR2 YYEEEE. The CDR3 is made up of 12 amino acids. V was shortened by 5 bases and J by 8 bases, with 13 bases between the two germline ends. CDR3 protein: CASRTGHIEAFF. The CDR3, as DNA: TGTGCCAGCAGGACGGGACACATAGAAGCTTTCTTT. The entire variable domain, with the rest obtained from reference TRBV5-6 and TRBJ1-1, is as follows: DAGVTQSPTHLIKTRGQQVTLRCSPKSGHDTVSWYQQALGQGPQFIFQYYEEEERQRGNFPDRFSGHQFPNYSSELNVNALLLGDSALYLCASRTGHIEAFFGQGTRLTVV.

This clonotype was counted many times. CDR3 in amino acids: CAISAGAYEQYF. For the CDR3, the DNA is TGTGCCATCAGCGCAGGAGCCTACGAGCAGTACTTC. The chain carries TRBV10-3 and TRBJ2-7; D is uncertain. V was shortened by 6 bases and J by 2 bases, with 8 bases between the two germline ends. The germline gives CDR1 ENHRY, CDR2 SYGVKD. The CDR3 totals 12 residues.

The rearrangement uses TRBV13 and TRBJ1-1, with unresolved D. Germline V gene sequence: CDR1 PRHDT, CDR2 FYEKMQ (reference sequence). This CDR3 has 14 amino acids. Between the trimmed V and J ends, which lost 3 bases and 1 base, there was a span of 9 bases. CDR3 nucleotide sequence: TGTGCCAGCAGCTTCGGCCCCTCGAACACTGAAGCTTTCTTT. Translating it yields CASSFGPSNTEAFF.

This chain links TRBV12-3 or TRBV12-4 with TRBJ2-2, with TRBD1 matching over 12 bases. V lost 3 bases and J lost 0; bases outside the gene matches: 8. The CDR3 consists of 19 residues. The CDR3, as DNA: TGTGCCAGCAGTTTCCGGGACAGGGGGCTGACCTCGAACACCGGGGAGCTGTTTTTT. Translated: CASSFRDRGLTSNTGELFF.

This clonotype appeared a few times. The V gene is TRBV9, the J gene TRBJ2-3; 10 bases map to TRBD1. V lost 4 bases, J lost 3 bases, and 8 bases stayed unmatched. The germline V gene encodes CDR1 SGDLS and CDR2 YYNGEE. The CDR3 has 16 amino acids. CDR3: CASSFFPGQGTDTQYF. CDR3 DNA: TGTGCCAGCAGCTTCTTCCCGGGACAGGGGACAGATACGCAGTATTTT.

The genes are TRBV20-1 and TRBJ1-6; weak D call: TRBD1 (6 bases). Trimming stripped 4 bases from V and 12 bases from J, with 16 bases between. This CDR3 has 13 residues. Looked up from germline, CDR1 is DFQATT and CDR2 is SNEGSKA (reference sequence). CDR3 loop: CSAKQGAERPLHF. The CDR3 nucleotides are TGCAGTGCTAAACAGGGAGCTGAGCGACCCCTCCACTTT.

The genes are TRBV5-4 and TRBJ1-1; TRBD1 might be the D (6 bases). Deletions cut 0 bases from V and 0 bases from J, with 15 bases between. The CDR3 has 17 residues. Germline V CDR1 and CDR2: SGHNT, YYREEE (reference sequence). The CDR3 reads CASSLVQGSYMNTEAFF. In DNA, the CDR3 is TGTGCCAGCAGCTTGGTACAGGGTTCATATATGAACACTGAAGCTTTCTTT.

CDR3 amino acids: CASSQLTGEGEAFF. The CDR3 DNA reads TGCGCCAGCAGCCAGCTGACAGGGGAGGGAGAAGCTTTCTTT. J is TRBJ1-1 and V is TRBV4-3; TRBD1 aligns across 8 bases. J was trimmed by 8 bases and V by 3 bases; bases with no gene match: 8. The CDR3 runs 14 residues. Germline V gene data show CDR1 as LGHNA and CDR2 as YSLEER.